This T cell receptor beta chain is drawn from a study of cytomegalovirus exposure and HLA in healthy donors. Whole-study results and caveats: For TCR beta chains, V- and J-gene trimming was later linked to a missense DCLRE1C variant.

Between the trimmed V and J ends, which lost 0 bases and 4 bases, there was a span of 10 bases. This CDR3 region has 15 residues. Per germline, CDR1 MNHEY and CDR2 SVGAGI. With respect to this clone: Its antigen remains unidentified.

Primers: 60 Vbeta forward and 13 Jbeta reverse. Clones were sequenced by immunoSEQ multiplex PCR, and TCRdb holds only the in-frame ones, with some missing. The repertoire consists of about 100,000 clones, with about 70% occurring once and the leading ten covering about 2.8%. This TCR derives from a man in his forties or fifties in good health and CMV-seropositive. Material for sequencing was PBMCs. This chain uses TRBV6-5 with TRBJ1-3; D unresolved. DNA of the CDR3: TGTGCCAGCAGTTACTCGAAACTAGGCGGAAACACCATATATTTT. It codes for CASSYSKLGGNTIYF.